This section outlines one T cell receptor (beta chain) sequence together with its context. No antigen is known for it. Base qualities were left out, and no much larger clone turns up one base away. Compared with germline, V lacks 3 bases and J lacks 8 bases; bases without a gene match: 1. There are 12 amino acids in the CDR3, from cysteine to phenylalanine inclusive. This entry keeps only the CDR3 DNA: 36 bases, framed from base 1. The germline V gene encodes CDR1 SGHAT and CDR2 FQNNGV. The source of the sample is a study of blood T cell repertoires in COVID-19 (dated by TCRdb to 2020 to 2021). Background for the entire study: Samples covering the acute and convalescent phases of COVID-19 were provided by collaborators in the United States, Italy and Spain. Subjects who had been exposed to COVID-19, were actively infected with it, or had recovered from it provided the deeply sampled blood TCRbeta repertoires that made up the dataset. Where available, HLA class I and class II types were taken from metadata supplied by the sample provider and were not determined by assay-based typing. The material from the prospective study consisted of cDNA or gDNA derived from T cells, B-cell-depleted T cells, or PBMCs. The samples were drawn from the first 160 participants of the ongoing ImmuneRACE study and from 1,254 subjects provided by 6 global collaborators. The repertoires were made available in a free public database intended to serve as a resource for research on the immune response to SARS-CoV-2. Sample metadata almost always included a de-identified subject ID, COVID-19 status, age in years and sex. What the study reported, not specific to this receptor: How much clinical and demographic metadata was included differed by source and by participant, and the metadata was provided uncurated.

Enrolling through a virtual design, the prospective study's participants ranged in age from roughly 18 to 90 years and lived across approximately 25 United States geographic areas. To assign participants to cohorts, the prospective study relied on clinical history that participants themselves reported in a screening survey and a study questionnaire. Each participant in the prospective study had whole blood, serum and a nasopharyngeal or oropharyngeal swab collected by mobile phlebotomists. Over an approximately 2-month period, participants in the prospective study had the option of providing additional blood draws and questionnaires. Prospective study blood samples were shipped either frozen or at room temperature before DNA extraction. TCRbeta CDR3 regions were amplified from genomic DNA by means of the immunoSEQ Assay, a bias-controlled multiplex PCR. Concerning the study's data processing: Nucleated cell counts per sample were estimated from amplification of reference gene primers within the assay. To quantify the absolute abundance of each unique TCRbeta CDR3 rearrangement, sequence reads were collapsed and filtered. For each sample, productive Simpson clonality was calculated as the square root of Simpson's diversity index over productive rearrangements. TCRdb obtained this table from immuneACCESS and retained in-frame rearrangements with V and J assigned. These tables miss some clones; where compared with another copy, unresolved V genes account for less than half of the shortfall, and the remainder is unexplained. For V, J and clone size, that table is used; D and trimming come from the DNA. The sample yields about 260,000 clones; more than 80% were counted once. The biggest ten clones account for roughly 3.9% of the sample.

The sequence was collected from a woman between 25 and 40 years old with acute COVID-19. The sequence links TRBV11-2 to TRBJ1-2; 9 bases in the junction line up with TRBD1. The sample taken for sequencing was PBMCs or T cells enriched from blood (not recorded which). CDR3 region: CASSFGTGGYTF. Here is the DNA: TGTGCCAGCAGCTTTGGGACAGGGGGCTACACCTTC.